This T cell receptor beta chain was sequenced in a study of cytomegalovirus exposure and HLA in healthy donors. The PCR made use of 60 Vbeta and 13 Jbeta primers. The repertoire was sequenced with immunoSEQ multiplex PCR; TCRdb's copy has only in-frame clones and lacks some. The table for this sample gives some 76,000 clones. This CDR3 region has 15 residues. V lost 7 bases to trimming and J lost 8 bases, with 23 bases between them. CDR1 MNHNY and CDR2 SVGAGI come from the germline V gene (reference sequence). Regarding this clone: The antigen is undetermined.

General study points: Follow-up analysis seemed to connect common viral pathogens with several of the most significant clusters identified. Reported results showed that the classifier diagnosed cytomegalovirus status with high specificity and sensitivity.

The V and J genes are TRBV6-6 and TRBJ1-2; unclear D gene. This clonotype was obtained from a boy aged 10-17 years in good health and CMV-seronegative. The sequenced material came from PBMCs. This CDR3 reads CASTGGEKGSNGYTF. The CDR3, as DNA: TGTGCCAGCACCGGCGGGGAAAAAGGTTCCAACGGCTACACCTTC.